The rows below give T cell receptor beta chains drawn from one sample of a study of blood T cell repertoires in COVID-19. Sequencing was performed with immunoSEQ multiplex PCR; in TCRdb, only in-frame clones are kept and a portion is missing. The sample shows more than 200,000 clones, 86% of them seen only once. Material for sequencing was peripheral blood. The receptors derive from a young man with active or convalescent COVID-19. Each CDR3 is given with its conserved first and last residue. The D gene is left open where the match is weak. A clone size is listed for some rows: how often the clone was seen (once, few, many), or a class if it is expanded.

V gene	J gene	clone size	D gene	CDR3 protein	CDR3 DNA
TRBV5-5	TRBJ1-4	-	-	CASSLGFEKLFF	TGTGCCAGCAGCCTCGGGTTCGAAAAACTGTTTTTT
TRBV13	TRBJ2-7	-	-	CASSFGQGQNYEQYF	TGTGCCAGCAGCTTCGGCCAGGGCCAAAACTACGAGCAGTACTTC
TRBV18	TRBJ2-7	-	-	CASSPDRQYEQYF	TGTGCCAGCTCACCGGACAGACAATACGAGCAGTACTTC
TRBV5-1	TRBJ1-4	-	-	CASSLEGRPGGEKLFF	TGCGCCAGCAGCTTGGAAGGCAGGCCGGGAGGTGAAAAACTGTTTTTT
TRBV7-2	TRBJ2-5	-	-	CASSHDSQETQYF	TGTGCCAGCAGCCATGACAGCCAAGAGACCCAGTACTTC
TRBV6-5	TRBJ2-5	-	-	CASKDPGRHQETQYF	TGTGCCAGCAAGGATCCGGGGAGACACCAAGAGACCCAGTACTTC
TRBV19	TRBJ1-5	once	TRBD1	CASKGTGDTQPQHF	TGTGCCAGTAAGGGGACAGGGGATACTCAGCCCCAGCATTTT
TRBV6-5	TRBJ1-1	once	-	CASSYSAQHMNTEAFF	TGTGCCAGCAGTTACTCGGCACAGCACATGAACACTGAAGCTTTCTTT
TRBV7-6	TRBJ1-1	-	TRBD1	CASSQGTGGSVDTEAFF	TGTGCCAGCAGCCAAGGGACAGGGGGCTCCGTGGACACTGAAGCTTTCTTT
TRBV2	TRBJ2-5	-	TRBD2	CASSEWGGWETQYF	TGTGCCAGCAGTGAATGGGGGGGTTGGGAGACCCAGTACTTC
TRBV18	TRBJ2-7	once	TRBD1	CASSPPGDRSYEQYF	TGTGCCAGCTCACCACCGGGGGACAGATCCTACGAGCAGTACTTC
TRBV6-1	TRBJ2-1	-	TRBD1	CASSDLAGTGGAGAYNEQFF	TGTGCCAGCAGTGACCTCGCCGGGACAGGGGGCGCGGGGGCCTACAATGAGCAGTTCTTC
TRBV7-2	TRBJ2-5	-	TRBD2	CASSHGGGGRRETQYF	TGTGCCAGCAGTCACGGCGGGGGGGGACGAAGAGAGACCCAGTACTTC
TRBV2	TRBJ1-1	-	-	CASSVTGPGSAFF	TGTGCCAGCAGTGTTACAGGGCCGGGGTCGGCTTTCTTT
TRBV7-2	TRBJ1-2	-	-	CAGSKAGTGYTF	TGTGCCGGATCAAAGGCAGGAACTGGCTACACCTTC
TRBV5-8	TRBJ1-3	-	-	CASSKRGAGSGNTIYF	TGTGCCAGCAGCAAGCGAGGGGCCGGGAGTGGAAACACCATATATTTT